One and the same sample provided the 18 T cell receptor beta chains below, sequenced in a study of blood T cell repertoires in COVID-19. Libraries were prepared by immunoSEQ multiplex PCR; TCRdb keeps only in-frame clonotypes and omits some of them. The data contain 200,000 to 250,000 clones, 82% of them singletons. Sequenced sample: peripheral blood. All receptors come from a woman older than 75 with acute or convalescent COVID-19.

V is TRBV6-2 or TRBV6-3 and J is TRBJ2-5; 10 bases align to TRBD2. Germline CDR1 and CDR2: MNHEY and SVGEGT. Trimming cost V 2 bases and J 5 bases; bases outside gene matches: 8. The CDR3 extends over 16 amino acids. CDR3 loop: CASSYGLAGGAETQYF. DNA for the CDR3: TGTGCCAGCAGTTACGGGTTAGCGGGGGGAGCGGAGACCCAGTACTTC.

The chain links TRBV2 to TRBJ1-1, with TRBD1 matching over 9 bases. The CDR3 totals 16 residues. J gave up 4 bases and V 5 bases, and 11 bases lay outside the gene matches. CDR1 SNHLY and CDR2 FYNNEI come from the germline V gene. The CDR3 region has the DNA TGTGCCAGCAGTCCCCTACAGGGGGCAGGGGGCACTGAAGCTTTCTTT. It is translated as CASSPLQGAGGTEAFF. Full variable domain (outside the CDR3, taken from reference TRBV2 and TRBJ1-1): EPEVTQTPSHQVTQMGQEVILRCVPISNHLYFYWYRQILGQKVEFLVSFYNNEISEKSEIFDDQFSVERPDGSNFTLKIRSTKLEDSAMYFCASSPLQGAGGTEAFFGQGTRLTVV.

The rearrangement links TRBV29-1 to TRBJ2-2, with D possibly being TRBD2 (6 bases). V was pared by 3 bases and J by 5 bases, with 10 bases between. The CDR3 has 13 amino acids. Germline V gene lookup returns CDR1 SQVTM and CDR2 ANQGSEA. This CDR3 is CSVDVGGTGELFF. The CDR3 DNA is TGCAGCGTTGACGTGGGGGGTACCGGGGAGCTGTTTTTT.

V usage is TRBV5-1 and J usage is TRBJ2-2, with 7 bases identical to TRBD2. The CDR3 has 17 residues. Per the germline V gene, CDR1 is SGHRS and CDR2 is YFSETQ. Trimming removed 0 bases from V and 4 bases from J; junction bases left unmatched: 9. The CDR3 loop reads CASSLEASGGFTGELFF. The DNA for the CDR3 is TGCGCCAGCAGCTTGGAGGCTAGCGGCGGTTTCACCGGGGAGCTGTTTTTT.

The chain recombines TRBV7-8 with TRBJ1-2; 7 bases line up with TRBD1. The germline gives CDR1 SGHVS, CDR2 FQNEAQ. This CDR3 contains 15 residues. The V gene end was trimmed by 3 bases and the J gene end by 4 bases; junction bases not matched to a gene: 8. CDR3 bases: TGTGCCAGCAGCTTCGCTGACAGGGCCCTCTATGGCTACACCTTC. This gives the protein CASSFADRALYGYTF.

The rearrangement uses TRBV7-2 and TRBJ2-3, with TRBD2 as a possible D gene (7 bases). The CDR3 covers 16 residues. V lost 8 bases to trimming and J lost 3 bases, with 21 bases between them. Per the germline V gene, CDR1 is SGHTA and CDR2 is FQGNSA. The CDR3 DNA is TGTGCCAGCCTCTGGGGAGGGGGGGAAGGGACAGATACGCAGTATTTT. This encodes CASLWGGGEGTDTQYF.

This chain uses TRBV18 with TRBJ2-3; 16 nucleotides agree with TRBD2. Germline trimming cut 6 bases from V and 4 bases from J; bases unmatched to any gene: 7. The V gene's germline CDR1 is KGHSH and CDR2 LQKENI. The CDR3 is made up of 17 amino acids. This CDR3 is CASSPGTSGGAADTQYF. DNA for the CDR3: TGTGCCAGCTCCCCCGGGACTAGCGGGGGGGCGGCAGATACGCAGTATTTT. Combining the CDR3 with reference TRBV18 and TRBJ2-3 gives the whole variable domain NAGVMQNPRHLVRRRGQEARLRCSPMKGHSHVYWYRQLPEEGLKFMVYLQKENIIDESGMPKERFSAEFPKEGPSILRIQQVVRGDSAAYFCASSPGTSGGAADTQYFGPGTRLTVL.

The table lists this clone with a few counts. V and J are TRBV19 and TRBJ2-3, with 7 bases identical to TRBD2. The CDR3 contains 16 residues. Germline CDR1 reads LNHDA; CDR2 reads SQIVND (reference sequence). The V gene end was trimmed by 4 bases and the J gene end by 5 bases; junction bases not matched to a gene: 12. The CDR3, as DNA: TGTGCCAGTAGTAACCCGGGGAGCGGGGCAGAAGATACGCAGTATTTT. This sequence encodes CASSNPGSGAEDTQYF.

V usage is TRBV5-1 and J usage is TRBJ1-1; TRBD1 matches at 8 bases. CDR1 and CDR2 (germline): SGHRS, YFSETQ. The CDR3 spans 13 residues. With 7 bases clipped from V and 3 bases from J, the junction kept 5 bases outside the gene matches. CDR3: CASSTQGDTEAFF. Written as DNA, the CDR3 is TGCGCCAGCTCTACACAGGGGGACACTGAAGCTTTCTTT.

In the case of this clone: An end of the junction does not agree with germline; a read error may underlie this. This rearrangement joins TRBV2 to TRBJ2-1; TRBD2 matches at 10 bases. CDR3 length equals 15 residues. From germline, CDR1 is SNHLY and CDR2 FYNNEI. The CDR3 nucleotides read TGTGCCAGCAGTCAAGCGGGGGGGGACTACAATGAGCAGTTCTTC. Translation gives CASSQAGGDYNEQFF.

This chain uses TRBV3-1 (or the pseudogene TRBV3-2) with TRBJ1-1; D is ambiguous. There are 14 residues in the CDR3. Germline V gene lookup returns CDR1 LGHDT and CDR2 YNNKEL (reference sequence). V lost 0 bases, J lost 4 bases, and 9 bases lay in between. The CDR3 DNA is TGTGCCAGCAGCCAAGATTACAGTCGCACTGAAGCTTTCTTT. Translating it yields CASSQDYSRTEAFF.

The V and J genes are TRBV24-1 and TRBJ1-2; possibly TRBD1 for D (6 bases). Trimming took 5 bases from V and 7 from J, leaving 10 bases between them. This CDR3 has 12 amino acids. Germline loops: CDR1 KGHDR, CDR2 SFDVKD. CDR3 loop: CATSGTDTGYTF. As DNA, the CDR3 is TGTGCCACCAGTGGGACAGACACTGGCTACACCTTC.

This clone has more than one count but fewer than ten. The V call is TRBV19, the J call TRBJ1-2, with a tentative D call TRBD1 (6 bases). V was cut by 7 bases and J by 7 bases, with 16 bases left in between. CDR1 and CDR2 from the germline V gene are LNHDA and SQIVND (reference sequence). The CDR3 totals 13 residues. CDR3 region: CASTQWDTGGYTF. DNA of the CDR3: TGTGCCAGTACCCAATGGGACACGGGTGGCTACACCTTC.

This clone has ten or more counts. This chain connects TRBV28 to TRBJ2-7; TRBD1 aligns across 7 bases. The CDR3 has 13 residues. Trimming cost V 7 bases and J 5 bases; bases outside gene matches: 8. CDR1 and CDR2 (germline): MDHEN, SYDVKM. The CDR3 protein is CASKTTGVHEQYF. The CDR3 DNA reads TGTGCCAGCAAAACCACAGGGGTCCACGAGCAGTACTTC. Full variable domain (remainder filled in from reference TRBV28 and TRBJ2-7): DVKVTQSSRYLVKRTGEKVFLECVQDMDHENMFWYRQDPGLGLRLIYFSYDVKMKEKGDIPEGYSVSREKKERFSLILESASTNQTSMYLCASKTTGVHEQYFGPGTRLTVT.

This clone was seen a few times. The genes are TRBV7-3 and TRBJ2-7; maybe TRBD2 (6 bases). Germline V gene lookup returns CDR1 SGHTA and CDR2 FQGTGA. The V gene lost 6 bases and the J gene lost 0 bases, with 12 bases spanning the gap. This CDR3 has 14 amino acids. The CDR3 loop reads CASSLGGHSYEQYF. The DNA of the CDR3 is TGTGCCAGCAGTCTCGGAGGGCACTCCTACGAGCAGTACTTC.

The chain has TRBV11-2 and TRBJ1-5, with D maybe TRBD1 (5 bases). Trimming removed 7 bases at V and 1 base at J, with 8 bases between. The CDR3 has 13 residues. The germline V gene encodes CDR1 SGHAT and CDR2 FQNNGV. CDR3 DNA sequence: TGTGCCAGCACCTCAGGGAGCAATCAGCCCCAGCATTTT. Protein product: CASTSGSNQPQHF.

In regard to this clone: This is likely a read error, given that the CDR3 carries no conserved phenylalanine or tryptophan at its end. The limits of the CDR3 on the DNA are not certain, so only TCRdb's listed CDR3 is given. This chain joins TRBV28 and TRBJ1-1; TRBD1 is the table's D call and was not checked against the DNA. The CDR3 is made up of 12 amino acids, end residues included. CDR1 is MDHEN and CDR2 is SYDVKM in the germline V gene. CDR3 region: CASSLPGGWLFV.

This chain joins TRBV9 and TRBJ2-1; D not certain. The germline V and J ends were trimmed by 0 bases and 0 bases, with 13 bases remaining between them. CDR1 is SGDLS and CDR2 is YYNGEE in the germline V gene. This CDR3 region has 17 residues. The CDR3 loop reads CASSVVAALSSYNEQFF. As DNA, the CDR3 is TGTGCCAGCAGCGTAGTTGCGGCCTTAAGCTCCTACAATGAGCAGTTCTTC. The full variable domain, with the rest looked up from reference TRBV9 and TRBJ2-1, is DSGVTQTPKHLITATGQRVTLRCSPRSGDLSVYWYQQSLDQGLQFLIQYYNGEERAKGNILERFSAQQFPDLHSELNLSSLELGDSALYFCASSVVAALSSYNEQFFGPGTRLTVL.